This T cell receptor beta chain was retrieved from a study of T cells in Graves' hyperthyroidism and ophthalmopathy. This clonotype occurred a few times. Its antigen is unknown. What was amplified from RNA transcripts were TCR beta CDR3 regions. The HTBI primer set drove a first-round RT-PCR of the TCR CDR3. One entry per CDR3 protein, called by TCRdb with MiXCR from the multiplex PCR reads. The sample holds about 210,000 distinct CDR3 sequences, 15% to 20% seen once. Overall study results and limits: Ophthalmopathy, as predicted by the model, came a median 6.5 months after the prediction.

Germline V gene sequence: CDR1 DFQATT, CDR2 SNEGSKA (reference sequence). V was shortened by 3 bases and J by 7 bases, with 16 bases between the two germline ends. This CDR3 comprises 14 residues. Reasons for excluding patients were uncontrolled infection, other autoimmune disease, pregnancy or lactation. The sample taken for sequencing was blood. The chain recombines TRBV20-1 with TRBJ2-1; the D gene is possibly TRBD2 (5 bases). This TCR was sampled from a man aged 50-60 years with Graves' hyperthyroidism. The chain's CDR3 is CSASLTRGLNEQFF. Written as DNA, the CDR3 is TGCAGTGCTAGTTTAACTAGAGGGTTGAATGAGCAGTTCTTC.